This TCR beta chain comes out of a study of T cells in Graves' hyperthyroidism and ophthalmopathy. Amplification of TCR beta CDR3 regions used RNA as the template. First-round RT-PCR targeting the TCR CDR3 was performed with the HTBI primer set. TCRdb itself ran the multiplex PCR reads through MiXCR, one entry per CDR3 protein. This sample has roughly 600,000 distinct CDR3 sequences, with about 14% found just once. Study observations and caveats: Blood also showed most of the thyroid clonotypes that were expanded above 0.001.

This clonotype was seen many times. Its matching antigen is unknown. This clonotype was obtained from a woman in her forties or fifties with Graves' ophthalmopathy. The specimen sequenced was blood.

The CDR3 reads CASTLLAGHQPQHF. The DNA for the CDR3 is TGTGCCAGCACCCTCTTGGCAGGGCATCAGCCCCAGCATTTT. This chain links TRBV28 with TRBJ1-5; maybe TRBD1 (5 bases). Germline V gene lookup returns CDR1 MDHEN and CDR2 SYDVKM. This CDR3 has 14 residues. V lost 7 bases and J lost 5, with 15 bases in between.